These 8 T cell receptor beta chains came from one sample sequenced in a study of immune characterization of retroperitoneal liposarcoma. A single record per CDR3 protein comes from TCRdb applying MiXCR to the PCR reads. The repertoire includes about 9,200 distinct CDR3 sequences, 27% of them detected once, and about 10% sits in the top ten. The sequencing input was tumor tissue. The receptors come from a female donor with retroperitoneal liposarcoma.

This clonotype was picked up one time. The chain employs TRBV27 and TRBJ2-1, with 7 bases lining up with TRBD2. The CDR3 consists of 14 residues. Germline CDR1 and CDR2: MNHEY and SMNVEV (reference sequence). J gave up 10 bases and V 6 bases, and 12 bases lay outside the gene matches. CDR3 in DNA: TGTGCCAGCAGGGGACTACTCGTTAGTATGGAGCAGTTCTTC. Amino acids: CASRGLLVSMEQFF.

Ten or more counts support this clonotype. The chain uses TRBV6-1 and TRBJ2-1; D perhaps matches TRBD2 (5 bases). The DNA matches TRBJ2-7 better at its end, which makes the J call doubtful. Germline values: CDR1 MNHNS, CDR2 SASEGT. The CDR3 contains 15 residues. The CDR3 sequence: CASSLPHGMTYEQYF. In DNA, the CDR3 is TGTGCCAGCAGTCTTCCCCACGGGATGACCTACGAGCAGTACTTC.

Judged by abundance, this clonotype is large. The rearrangement uses TRBV6-1 and TRBJ2-1; 13 nucleotides align to TRBD2. The J segment lost 0 bases and the V segment lost 3 bases, leaving 8 bases of the junction unmatched. Germline values: CDR1 MNHNS, CDR2 SASEGT. The CDR3 loop spans 19 amino acids. CDR3 sequence (DNA): TGTGCCAGCAGTGACCCGGGACTAGCGGGGACTTACTCCTACAATGAGCAGTTCTTC. Its translation is CASSDPGLAGTYSYNEQFF.

This chain uses TRBV6-1 with TRBJ2-6; D remains ambiguous. Germline loops: CDR1 MNHNS, CDR2 SASEGT. V lost 4 bases to trimming and J lost 18 bases, with 4 bases between them. The CDR3 has 8 amino acids. The CDR3 spells CASSGGTF. The CDR3 DNA is TGTGCCAGCAGTGGAGGGACTTTC.

The CDR3 region has the DNA TGTGCCAGCAGTCTATCTAGCACAGATACGCAGTATTTT. Its protein is CASSLSSTDTQYF. The V call is TRBV6-1, the J call TRBJ2-3; D gene uncertain. V lost 5 bases, J lost 0 bases, and 6 bases lay in between. CDR3 length equals 13 residues. The germline gives CDR1 MNHNS, CDR2 SASEGT.

This clonotype occurred a few times. CDR3 sequence: CAILDGGAYYGYTF. In DNA, the CDR3 is TGTGCCATCCTTGACGGGGGCGCCTACTATGGCTACACCTTC. V gene TRBV6-1 combines with J gene TRBJ1-2, with D possibly being TRBD1 (6 bases). The ends were cut back, 10 bases at V and 3 bases at J, with 18 bases in the middle. The CDR3 extends over 14 amino acids. The germline V gene has CDR1 MNHNS and CDR2 SASEGT.

This clonotype was observed a handful of times. The rearrangement joins TRBV6-6 to TRBJ2-1; 8 nucleotides line up with TRBD2. CDR3 size: 14 residues. The germline V gene encodes CDR1 MNHNY and CDR2 SVGAGI (reference sequence). The junction had 4 bases not matched to a gene; V was cut back by 0 bases and J by 9 bases. The CDR3 sequence: CASSYSGTSGEQFF. As DNA, the CDR3 is TGTGCCAGCAGTTACTCGGGGACTAGTGGTGAGCAGTTCTTC.

This clonotype appeared a single time. The CDR3 DNA reads as TGTGCCAGCAGCCAGTGGCGGGAGGGCCACAATGAGCAGTACTTC. This encodes CASSQWREGHNEQYF. This chain connects TRBV7-4 to TRBJ2-5, with 9 bases that match TRBD2. The germline V gene encodes CDR1 SGHVT and CDR2 SQSDAQ. CDR3 length: 15 amino acids. Trimming took 5 bases from V and 11 from J; bases not matched to a gene: 15.